The sample holds a few counts of the clone carrying this TCR beta chain. With no exceptions, donors were healthy Caucasians. J lost 5 bases, V lost 6 bases, and 12 bases had no gene match. This CDR3 has 15 residues. CDR1 SQVTM and CDR2 ANQGSEA come from the germline V gene. The data were taken from a study of identical twins. From the 5' RACE reads, TCRdb called clonotypes with MiXCR, one entry per CDR3 protein. The sample records around 490,000 distinct CDR3 sequences, roughly an eighth being singletons. This same sample was also part of a study on yellow fever vaccine responses in identical twins.

This TCR derives from a woman aged 18-29 years in good health. Sequences were obtained from CD4+ T cells sorted from blood. The V and J genes are TRBV29-1 and TRBJ2-3; 9 bases are shared with TRBD1. In nucleotides, the CDR3 is TGCAGCGTGGGACAGGGAGGGGGACAAGTAGATACGCAGTATTTT. It translates to CSVGQGGGQVDTQYF.